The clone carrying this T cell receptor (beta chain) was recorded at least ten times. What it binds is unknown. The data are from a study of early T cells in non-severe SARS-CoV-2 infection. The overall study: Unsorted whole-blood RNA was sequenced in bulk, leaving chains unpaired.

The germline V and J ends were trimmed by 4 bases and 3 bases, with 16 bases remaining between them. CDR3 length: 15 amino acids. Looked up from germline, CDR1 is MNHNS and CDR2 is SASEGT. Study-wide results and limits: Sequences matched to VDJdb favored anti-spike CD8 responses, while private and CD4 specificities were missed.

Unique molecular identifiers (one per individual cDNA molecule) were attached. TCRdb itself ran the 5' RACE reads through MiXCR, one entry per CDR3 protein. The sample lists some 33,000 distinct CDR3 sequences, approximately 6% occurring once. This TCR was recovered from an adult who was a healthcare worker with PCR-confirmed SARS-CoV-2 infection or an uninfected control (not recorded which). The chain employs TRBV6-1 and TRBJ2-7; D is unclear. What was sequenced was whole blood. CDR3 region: CASSASSIGIYEQYF. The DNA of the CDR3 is TGTGCCAGCAGTGCTTCGTCTATAGGGATCTACGAGCAGTACTTC.